This T cell receptor (beta chain) was documented in a study of PD-1 blockade in mismatch repair-deficient tumors. Study summary: All were previously treated, progressing patients with around eleven mismatch repair-deficient cancer types.

The germline CDR1 and CDR2 sequences are ENHRY and SYGVKD. The CDR3 is 14 amino acids. The ends were cut back, 4 bases at V and 2 bases at J, with 9 bases in the middle. The method was immunoSEQ multiplex PCR; TCRdb's version includes in-frame clones alone and lacks a portion of them. The table records tens of thousands of clones, roughly 80% of them present only once. The source material was PBMCs, sampled around 6 weeks after starting pembrolizumab. The genes are TRBV10-3 and TRBJ2-1, with a weak D call TRBD2 (6 bases). This clonotype was obtained from an adult with mismatch repair-deficient cancer. The CDR3 sequence: CAISVGGTYNEQFF. DNA of the CDR3: TGTGCCATCAGTGTCGGCGGGACCTACAATGAGCAGTTCTTC.